This T cell receptor (beta chain) emerged from a study of T cell repertoires in cytomegalovirus infection. On the study more broadly: Shared public TCR beta signatures pointed to both CMV infection and a matching HLA type. Study conclusions and caveats: There were HLA-C-restricted CMV-specific TCR beta clonotypes dominating the ex vivo response. Based on cumulative public TCR beta family frequency, carriers of CMV plus the relevant HLA were identified.

J gave up 2 bases and V 4 bases, and 5 bases lay outside the gene matches. The CDR3 sequence is 14 residues long. The germline V gene encodes CDR1 SGHRS and CDR2 YFSETQ. In the case of this clonotype: Its antigen is undetermined.

From the reads, TCRdb called clonotypes with MiXCR, one entry per CDR3 protein. The sample records around 630,000 distinct CDR3 sequences, 20% to 25% being singletons. Sequences were obtained from CD8+ T cells from PBMCs. This TCR came from a human donor in good health (CMV status not recorded). Some clones in this sample may be carry-over from other donors' samples. The gene calls are TRBV5-1 and TRBJ1-2; 7 nucleotides line up with TRBD1. CDR3 bases: TGCGCCAGCAGCCGGGACAGCCCCAACTATGGCTACACCTTC. As protein: CASSRDSPNYGYTF.